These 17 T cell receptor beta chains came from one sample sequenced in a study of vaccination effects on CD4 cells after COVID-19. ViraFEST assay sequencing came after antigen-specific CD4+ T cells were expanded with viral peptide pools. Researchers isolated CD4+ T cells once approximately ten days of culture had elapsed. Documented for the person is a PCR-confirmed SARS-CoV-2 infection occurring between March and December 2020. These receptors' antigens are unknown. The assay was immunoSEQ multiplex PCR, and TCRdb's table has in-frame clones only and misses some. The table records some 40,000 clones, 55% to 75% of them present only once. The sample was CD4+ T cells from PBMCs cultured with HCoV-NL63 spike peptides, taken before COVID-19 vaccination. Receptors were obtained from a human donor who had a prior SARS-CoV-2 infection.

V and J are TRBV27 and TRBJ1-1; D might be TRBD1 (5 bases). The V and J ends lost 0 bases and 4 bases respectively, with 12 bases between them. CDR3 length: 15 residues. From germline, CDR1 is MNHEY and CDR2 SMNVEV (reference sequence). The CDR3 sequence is CASSLSARASTEAFF. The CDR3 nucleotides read TGTGCCAGCAGTTTATCAGCCAGGGCCAGCACTGAAGCTTTCTTT.

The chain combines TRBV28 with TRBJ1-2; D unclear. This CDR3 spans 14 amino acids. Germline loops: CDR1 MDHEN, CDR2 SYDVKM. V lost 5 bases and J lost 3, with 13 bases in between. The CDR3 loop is CASSQTPDYYGYTF. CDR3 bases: TGTGCCAGCAGTCAAACCCCAGATTACTATGGCTACACCTTC.

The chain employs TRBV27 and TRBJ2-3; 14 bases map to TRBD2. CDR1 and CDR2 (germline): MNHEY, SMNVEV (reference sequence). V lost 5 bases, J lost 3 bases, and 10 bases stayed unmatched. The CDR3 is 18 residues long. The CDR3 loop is CASSARTSGRRRTDTQYF. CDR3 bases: TGTGCCAGCAGTGCCCGGACTAGCGGGAGGAGACGAACAGATACGCAGTATTTT.

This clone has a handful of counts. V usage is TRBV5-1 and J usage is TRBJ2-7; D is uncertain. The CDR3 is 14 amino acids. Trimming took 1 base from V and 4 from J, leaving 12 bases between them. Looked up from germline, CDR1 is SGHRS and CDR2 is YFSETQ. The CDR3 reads CASSLLMSGYEQYF. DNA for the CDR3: TGCGCCAGCAGCTTGCTTATGAGTGGATACGAGCAGTACTTC. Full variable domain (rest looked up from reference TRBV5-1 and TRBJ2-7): KAGVTQTPRYLIKTRGQQVTLSCSPISGHRSVSWYQQTPGQGLQFLFEYFSETQRNKGNFPGRFSGRQFSNSRSEMNVSTLELGDSALYLCASSLLMSGYEQYFGPGTRLTVT.

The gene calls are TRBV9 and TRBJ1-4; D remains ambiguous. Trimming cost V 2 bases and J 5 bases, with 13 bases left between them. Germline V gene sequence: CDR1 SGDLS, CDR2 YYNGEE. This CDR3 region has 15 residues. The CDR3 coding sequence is TGTGCCAGCAGCGTGGGGTCCTCTGCCAATGAAAAACTGTTTTTT. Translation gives CASSVGSSANEKLFF.

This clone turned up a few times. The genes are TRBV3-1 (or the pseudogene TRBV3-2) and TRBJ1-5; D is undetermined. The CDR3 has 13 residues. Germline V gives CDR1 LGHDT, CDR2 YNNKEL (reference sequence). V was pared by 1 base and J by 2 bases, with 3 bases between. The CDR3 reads CASSQVGNQPQHF. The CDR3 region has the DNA TGTGCCAGCAGCCAAGTTGGCAATCAGCCCCAGCATTTT.

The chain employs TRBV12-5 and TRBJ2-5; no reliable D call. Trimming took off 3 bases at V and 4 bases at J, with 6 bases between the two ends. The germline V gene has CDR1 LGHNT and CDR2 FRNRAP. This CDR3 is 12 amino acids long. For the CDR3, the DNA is TGTGCTAGTGGTTTAGTGTCAGAGACCCAGTACTTC. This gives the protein CASGLVSETQYF.

The CDR3 region has the DNA TGTGCCATCAGTGTCAGCTCCTACGAGCAGTACTTC. Its protein product is CAISVSSYEQYF. The chain combines TRBV10-3 with TRBJ2-7; D unclear. Germline-derived CDR1 and CDR2 are ENHRY and SYGVKD. The ends were cut back, 4 bases at V and 0 bases at J, with 4 bases in the middle. There are 12 residues in the CDR3.

CDR3 nucleotide sequence: TGTGCCATCAGTGAGTCCCGATACGAGCAGTACTTC. Its translation is CAISESRYEQYF. V usage is TRBV10-3 and J usage is TRBJ2-7, with unresolved D. The germline V gene has CDR1 ENHRY and CDR2 SYGVKD. The CDR3 length is 12 residues. The V end lost 0 bases, the J end lost 4 bases, and 4 bases lay between the germline ends.

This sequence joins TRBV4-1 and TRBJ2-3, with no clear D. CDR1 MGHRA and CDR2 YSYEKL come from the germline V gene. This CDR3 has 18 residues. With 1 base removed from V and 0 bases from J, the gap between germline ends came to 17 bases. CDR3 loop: CASSQGNSAEISTDTQYF. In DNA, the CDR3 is TGCGCCAGCAGCCAAGGTAACAGCGCCGAGATAAGCACAGATACGCAGTATTTT.

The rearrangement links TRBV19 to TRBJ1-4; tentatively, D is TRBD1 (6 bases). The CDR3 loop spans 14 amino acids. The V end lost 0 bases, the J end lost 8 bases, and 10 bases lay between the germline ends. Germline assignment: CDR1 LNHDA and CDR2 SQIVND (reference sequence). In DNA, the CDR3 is TGTGCCAGTAGTATAGATTGGCAGGGGGAAAAACTGTTTTTT. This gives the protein CASSIDWQGEKLFF.

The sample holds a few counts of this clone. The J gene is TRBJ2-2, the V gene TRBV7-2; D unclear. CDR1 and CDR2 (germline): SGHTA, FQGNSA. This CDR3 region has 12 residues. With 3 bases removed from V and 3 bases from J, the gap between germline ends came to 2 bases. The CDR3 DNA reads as TGTGCCAGCAGCTTCTACACCGGGGAGCTGTTTTTT. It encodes CASSFYTGELFF.

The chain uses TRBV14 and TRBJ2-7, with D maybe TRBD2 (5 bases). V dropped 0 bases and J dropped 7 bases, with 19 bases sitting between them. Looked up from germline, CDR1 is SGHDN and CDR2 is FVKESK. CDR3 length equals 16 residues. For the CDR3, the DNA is TGTGCCAGCAGCCAAGAAATCGGGGTCGCCCGCTGGGAGCAGTACTTC. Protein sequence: CASSQEIGVARWEQYF. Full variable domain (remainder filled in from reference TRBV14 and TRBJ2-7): EAGVTQFPSHSVIEKGQTVTLRCDPISGHDNLYWYRRVMGKEIKFLLHFVKESKQDESGMPNNRFLAERTGGTYSTLKVQPAELEDSGVYFCASSQEIGVARWEQYFGPGTRLTVT.

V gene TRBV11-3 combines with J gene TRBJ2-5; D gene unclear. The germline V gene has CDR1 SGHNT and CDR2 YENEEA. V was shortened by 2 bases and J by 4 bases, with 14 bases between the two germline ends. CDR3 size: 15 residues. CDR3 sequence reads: CASSLSHARGETQYF. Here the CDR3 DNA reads TGTGCCAGCAGCTTATCCCACGCTAGAGGAGAGACCCAGTACTTC.

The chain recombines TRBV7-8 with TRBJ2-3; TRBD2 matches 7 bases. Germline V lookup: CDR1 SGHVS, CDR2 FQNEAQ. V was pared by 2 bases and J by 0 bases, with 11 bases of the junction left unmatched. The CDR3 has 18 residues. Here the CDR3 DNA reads TGTGCCAGCAGCTTACGACGGAAGAGGGAGGGTAGCACAGATACGCAGTATTTT. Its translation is CASSLRRKREGSTDTQYF.

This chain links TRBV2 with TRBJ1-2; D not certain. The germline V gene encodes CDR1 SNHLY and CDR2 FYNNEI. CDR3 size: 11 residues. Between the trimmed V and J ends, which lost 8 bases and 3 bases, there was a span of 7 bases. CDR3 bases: TGTGCCAGCGCGTCGGACTATGGCTACACCTTC. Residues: CASASDYGYTF.

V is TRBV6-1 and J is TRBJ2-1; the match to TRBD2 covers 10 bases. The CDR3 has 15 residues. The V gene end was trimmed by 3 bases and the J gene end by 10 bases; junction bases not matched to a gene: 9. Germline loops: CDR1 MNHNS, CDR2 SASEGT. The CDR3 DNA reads TGTGCCAGCAGTGAGGTAGCGGGGGGCCAGTTAGAGCAGTTCTTC. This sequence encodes CASSEVAGGQLEQFF.